One sample yielded the 19 T cell receptor beta chains listed below, sequenced in a study of T cells in Graves' hyperthyroidism and ophthalmopathy. TCR beta CDR3 regions were amplified from RNA. In the first-round RT-PCR of the TCR CDR3, the HTBI primer set was used. TCRdb itself ran the multiplex PCR reads through MiXCR, one entry per CDR3 protein. The data show around 210,000 distinct CDR3 sequences, roughly 17% seen once. Material: blood. All receptors come from a woman between 50 and 59 years old with Graves' hyperthyroidism.

This clonotype occurred many times. The chain employs TRBV27 and TRBJ2-5, with D unclear. There are 12 residues in the CDR3. Germline assignment: CDR1 MNHEY and CDR2 SMNVEV (reference sequence). Trimming took 2 bases from V and 5 from J, leaving 6 bases between them. The CDR3 protein is CASSLGVETQYF. The CDR3 DNA follows: TGTGCCAGCAGTTTAGGGGTCGAGACCCAGTACTTC.

The V gene is TRBV19, the J gene TRBJ1-5, with D unresolved. V was pared by 7 bases and J by 9 bases, with 13 bases between. In germline, CDR1 is LNHDA, CDR2 SQIVND (reference sequence). CDR3 size: 12 residues. The CDR3 sequence is CASMADVGPQHF. The CDR3 DNA follows: TGTGCCAGTATGGCGGACGTGGGGCCCCAGCATTTT. Based on the CDR3 plus reference TRBV19 and TRBJ1-5, the full variable domain is DGGITQSPKYLFRKEGQNVTLSCEQNLNHDAMYWYRQDPGQGLRLIYYSQIVNDFQKGDIAEGYSVSREKKESFPLTVTSAQKNPTAFYLCASMADVGPQHFGDGTRLSIL.

This rearrangement joins TRBV2 to TRBJ2-1, with D unclear. Germline CDR1 and CDR2: SNHLY and FYNNEI. CDR3 length: 15 residues. Between the trimmed V and J ends, which lost 1 base and 5 bases, there was a span of 12 bases. Written as DNA, the CDR3 is TGTGCCAGCAGTGAAGGCCCGTTGGGAAACAATGAGCAGTTCTTC. It encodes CASSEGPLGNNEQFF.

This clonotype appeared many times. The V gene is TRBV11-2, the J gene TRBJ2-1; D is undetermined. This CDR3 contains 16 residues. Germline CDR1 SGHAT, CDR2 FQNNGV. V was pared by 0 bases and J by 0 bases, with 9 bases between. The CDR3 nucleotides read TGTGCCAGCAGCTTAGACCGGAGCCGCTCCTACAATGAGCAGTTCTTC. It encodes CASSLDRSRSYNEQFF.

This clonotype was seen a single time. CDR3 sequence (DNA): TGTGCCAGTAGTATATTACGACAAACAACCGGGGAGCTGTTTTTT. Translated: CASSILRQTTGELFF. The chain combines TRBV19 with TRBJ2-2; D is ambiguous. Germline-derived CDR1 and CDR2 are LNHDA and SQIVND (reference sequence). This CDR3 contains 15 residues. V lost 2 bases and J 5 bases, leaving 12 bases between the germline ends.

J is TRBJ2-1 and V is TRBV19, with 7 bases matching TRBD1. CDR3 length: 16 residues. The V and J ends lost 0 bases and 2 bases, in that order; junction bases with no gene match: 4. The V gene's germline CDR1 is LNHDA and CDR2 SQIVND (reference sequence). The CDR3 reads CASSIDLRGPYNEQFF. In DNA form, the CDR3 reads TGTGCCAGTAGTATAGATCTAAGGGGGCCCTACAATGAGCAGTTCTTC.

This clonotype was observed at least ten times. This chain's CDR3 is CASSTGQGTDTQYF. CDR3 coding DNA: TGCGCCAGCAGCACGGGACAGGGCACAGATACGCAGTATTTT. The chain has TRBV5-1 and TRBJ2-3; 8 bases agree with TRBD1. Germline trimming cut 4 bases from V and 1 base from J; bases unmatched to any gene: 2. Germline lookup yields CDR1 SGHRS and CDR2 YFSETQ. The CDR3 extends over 14 amino acids.

This clonotype was recorded many times. The chain couples TRBV30 to TRBJ1-2; D is perhaps TRBD1 (5 bases). The CDR3 is made up of 14 amino acids. Trimming took off 2 bases at V and 8 bases at J, with 18 bases between the two ends. Germline V gene sequence: CDR1 GTSNPN, CDR2 SVGIG (reference sequence). CDR3 DNA: TGTGCCTGGAGTCAAATGGGGGGGGGTGACGGCTACACCTTC. This encodes CAWSQMGGGDGYTF.

The chain's CDR3 is CSAVYSNQPQHF. The CDR3 DNA is TGCAGTGCTGTCTATAGCAATCAGCCCCAGCATTTT. This chain links TRBV20-1 with TRBJ1-5; D gene ambiguous. Trimming left V 5 bases short and J 0 bases short, with 5 bases between. CDR3 length equals 12 residues. CDR1 DFQATT and CDR2 SNEGSKA come from the germline V gene (reference sequence).

This clonotype has more than one count but fewer than ten. A junction boundary mismatches the germline segment, possibly from a read error. The rearrangement links TRBV29-1 to TRBJ2-3; 7 bases line up with TRBD2. Germline assignment: CDR1 SQVTM and CDR2 ANQGSEA. This CDR3 has 15 residues. DNA of the CDR3: TGCAGCGTTGACCCAGGCGCGGGAGCCGTAGATACGCAGTGTTTT. Its protein product is CSVDPGAGAVDTQCF.

The chain carries TRBV9 and TRBJ1-2; a weak D match, TRBD1 (6 bases). Germline values: CDR1 SGDLS, CDR2 YYNGEE. CDR3 length equals 16 residues. V was trimmed by 2 bases and J by 5 bases, leaving 19 bases between them. The CDR3 is CASSVTPLDSGYGYTF. Written as DNA, the CDR3 is TGTGCCAGCAGCGTGACTCCATTGGACAGCGGATATGGCTACACCTTC.

This clonotype was detected many times. V usage is TRBV3-1 and J usage is TRBJ2-5; D is perhaps TRBD1 (6 bases). This CDR3 has 15 residues. Germline V gene data show CDR1 as LGHDT and CDR2 as YNNKEL (reference sequence). V was shortened by 4 bases and J by 5 bases, with 17 bases between the two germline ends. The CDR3 nucleotides read TGTGCCAGCAGCCGCAGAGGAGGACAGTCGGAGACCCAGTACTTC. Its translation is CASSRRGGQSETQYF.

This clonotype was seen many times. The chain couples TRBV7-9 to TRBJ2-7; TRBD2 aligns across 7 bases. The junction had 7 bases not matched to a gene; V was cut back by 0 bases and J by 5 bases. CDR1 is SEHNR and CDR2 is FQNEAQ in the germline V gene (reference sequence). The CDR3 covers 15 residues. The CDR3 DNA reads TGTGCCAGCAGCTTAGCACACAGCGGGAAGGACGAGCAGTACTTC. Translated, it gives CASSLAHSGKDEQYF.

This clonotype showed up many times. The V and J genes are TRBV7-9 and TRBJ2-1; D may be TRBD2 (6 bases). The V end lost 0 bases, the J end lost 6 bases, and 9 bases lay between the germline ends. The CDR3 contains 14 residues. CDR1 SEHNR and CDR2 FQNEAQ come from the germline V gene (reference sequence). This chain's CDR3 is CASSLAGGFNEQFF. CDR3 nucleotides: TGTGCCAGCAGCTTAGCGGGGGGTTTCAATGAGCAGTTCTTC.

This clonotype was observed at least ten times. CDR3 residues: CSARGLSPHEQYF. CDR3 coding DNA: TGCAGTGCTAGGGGCCTTAGTCCCCACGAGCAGTACTTC. The chain joins TRBV20-1 to TRBJ2-7; D gene uncertain. The length of the CDR3 is 13 residues. Per germline, CDR1 DFQATT and CDR2 SNEGSKA (reference sequence). The V and J ends lost 3 bases and 5 bases respectively, with 14 bases between them.

Turning to this clonotype: A much larger clone sits a single nucleotide away, making a read error possible. This chain connects TRBV20-1 to TRBJ2-7, with D uncertain. The CDR3 extends over 11 amino acids. Germline loops: CDR1 DFQATT, CDR2 SNEGSKA (reference sequence). V dropped 4 bases and J dropped 7 bases, with 11 bases sitting between them. CDR3: CSATIKDEQYF. The CDR3 nucleotides are TGCAGTGCTACAATTAAAGATGAGCAGTACTTC.

There are many counts of this clonotype. The chain joins TRBV6-1 to TRBJ1-3, with 7 bases lining up with TRBD1. Losses at the gene ends were 7 bases for V and 2 bases for J; bases not matched to a gene: 5. The CDR3 contains 14 residues. Germline loops: CDR1 MNHNS, CDR2 SASEGT. CDR3 loop: CASIDREAGNTIYF. The CDR3 nucleotides read TGTGCCAGCATCGACAGGGAGGCTGGAAACACCATATATTTT.

This clonotype has at least ten counts. The gene calls are TRBV28 and TRBJ2-1; D unresolved. From germline, CDR1 is MDHEN and CDR2 SYDVKM. The CDR3 length is 16 residues. V lost 2 bases to trimming and J lost 0 bases, with 11 bases between them. DNA of the CDR3: TGTGCCAGCAGTTTACATCCAACGAGCTCCTACAATGAGCAGTTCTTC. Protein: CASSLHPTSSYNEQFF.

This clonotype was counted many times. The rearrangement joins TRBV6-2 or TRBV6-3 to TRBJ1-1; unclear D gene. Trimming shortened V by 8 bases and J by 7 bases, and 17 bases separated the two germline ends. This CDR3 is 13 amino acids long. CDR1 and CDR2 (germline): MNHEY, SVGEGT. CDR3 sequence: CASLASPIGEAFF. The CDR3 coding sequence is TGTGCCAGCTTAGCCAGCCCTATCGGTGAAGCTTTCTTT.